Below, 26 T cell receptor beta chains from the same sample are listed, as sequenced in a study of blood T cell repertoires in COVID-19. Assay used: immunoSEQ multiplex PCR; TCRdb lists only in-frame clones, some missing. The sample consists of about 30,000 clones, approximately 89% of them appearing once. Specimen: peripheral blood. The receptors here all came from a man aged 55 to 69 with active COVID-19.

The CDR3 DNA reads as TGCGCCAGCAGCCAAGAAACAACAGGGTACAACACTGAAGCTTTCTTT. Translation: CASSQETTGYNTEAFF. The rearrangement links TRBV4-1 to TRBJ1-1, with D possibly matching TRBD1 (6 bases). Germline assignment: CDR1 MGHRA and CDR2 YSYEKL. The CDR3 has 16 amino acids. V gave up 0 bases and J gave up 2 bases, with 13 bases separating them.

CDR3 sequence: CAWSPPTPRGGAGYTF. CDR3 bases: TGTGCCTGGAGTCCACCTACCCCTAGGGGCGGGGCTGGCTACACCTTC. The chain combines TRBV30 with TRBJ1-2, with D possibly TRBD1 on 5 matching bases. The CDR3 is 16 amino acids. The germline CDR1 and CDR2 sequences are GTSNPN and SVGIG (reference sequence). V was pared by 2 bases and J by 7 bases, with 23 bases between.

This chain links TRBV5-8 with TRBJ1-2, with D unresolved. V dropped 6 bases and J dropped 4 bases, with 13 bases sitting between them. Germline V gene sequence: CDR1 SGHTS, CDR2 YDEGEE. This CDR3 comprises 13 residues. The CDR3 protein is CASTVRGPYGYTF. CDR3 bases: TGTGCCAGCACCGTGCGAGGGCCCTATGGCTACACCTTC.

The chain employs TRBV24-1 and TRBJ1-2; D is perhaps TRBD1 (6 bases). V dropped 4 bases and J dropped 2 bases, with 16 bases sitting between them. Germline CDR1 is KGHDR and CDR2 is SFDVKD. The CDR3 sequence is 16 residues long. The CDR3 region is CATSDPRRGANYGYTF. In nucleotides, the CDR3 is TGTGCCACCAGTGACCCCCGGCGGGGGGCGAACTATGGCTACACCTTC.

The chain carries TRBV7-3 and TRBJ2-3, with 8 bases that match TRBD2. Germline values: CDR1 SGHTA, CDR2 FQGTGA. The ends lost 1 base at V and 2 bases at J; junction bases unmatched: 5. The CDR3 runs 16 residues. The CDR3 bases are TGTGCCAGCAGCTTAATGTTGACTAGCGCCACAGATACGCAGTATTTT. Translating it yields CASSLMLTSATDTQYF.

This clone was seen only a few times. The V call is TRBV7-8, the J call TRBJ2-7, with D possibly matching TRBD1 (6 bases). CDR1 and CDR2 from the germline V gene are SGHVS and FQNEAQ. This CDR3 spans 13 amino acids. V lost 5 bases and J lost 4, with 12 bases in between. The CDR3 reads CASSTIQGYEQYF. The CDR3 DNA is TGTGCCAGCAGCACTATACAGGGTTACGAGCAGTACTTC.

V is TRBV18 and J is TRBJ1-1; D is perhaps TRBD1 (5 bases). The germline CDR1 and CDR2 sequences are KGHSH and LQKENI. Trimming removed 2 bases at V and 1 base at J, with 14 bases between. The CDR3 runs to 16 residues. Here the CDR3 DNA reads TGTGCCAGCTCACCAGAGGCGGGGACGGGGAACACTGAAGCTTTCTTT. Translation: CASSPEAGTGNTEAFF. The whole variable domain, filled in from reference TRBV18 and TRBJ1-1, reads NAGVMQNPRHLVRRRGQEARLRCSPMKGHSHVYWYRQLPEEGLKFMVYLQKENIIDESGMPKERFSAEFPKEGPSILRIQQVVRGDSAAYFCASSPEAGTGNTEAFFGQGTRLTVV.

This clone was seen only a few times. The chain combines TRBV9 with TRBJ2-7; 9 nucleotides match TRBD2. Per the germline V gene, CDR1 is SGDLS and CDR2 is YYNGEE. The CDR3 runs to 14 residues. V lost 4 bases, J lost 6 bases, and 8 bases stayed unmatched. DNA of the CDR3: TGTGCCAGCAGCATTGGTAGCGGGAGCATCGAGCAGTACTTC. Residues: CASSIGSGSIEQYF.

V gene TRBV12-5 combines with J gene TRBJ2-3, with 13 bases that match TRBD2. From germline, CDR1 is LGHNT and CDR2 FRNRAP. The CDR3 totals 16 residues. J was trimmed by 6 bases and V by 5 bases; bases with no gene match: 8. CDR3 nucleotide sequence: TGTGCTAGTGGTCTTGGACTAGCGGGAGTTGGTGATACGCAGTATTTT. It codes for CASGLGLAGVGDTQYF. Full variable domain (outside the CDR3, taken from reference TRBV12-5 and TRBJ2-3): DARVTQTPRHKVTEMGQEVTMRCQPILGHNTVFWYRQTMMQGLELLAYFRNRAPLDDSGMPKDRFSAEMPDATLATLKIQPSEPRDSAVYFCASGLGLAGVGDTQYFGPGTRLTVL.

CDR3 DNA: TGTGCCAGCAGCTCGTCCTTGTCCACGGGGGAGCAGTTCTTC. Translating gives CASSSSLSTGEQFF. The chain has TRBV7-9 and TRBJ2-1, with D perhaps matching TRBD2 (5 bases). The V end lost 4 bases, the J end lost 10 bases, and 17 bases lay between the germline ends. CDR3 length: 14 residues. Germline V gene sequence: CDR1 SEHNR, CDR2 FQNEAQ (reference sequence).

This chain links TRBV28 with TRBJ2-1; D unresolved. Germline CDR1 MDHEN, CDR2 SYDVKM. The CDR3 has 11 residues. Trimming took off 11 bases at V and 14 bases at J, with 19 bases between the two ends. The CDR3 region has the DNA TGTGCCTCACACGGCCGGGTAGAGAAGTTCTTC. Translating it yields CASHGRVEKFF.

The rearrangement links TRBV9 to TRBJ2-5, with D perhaps TRBD2 (6 bases). Trimming left V 0 bases short and J 5 bases short, with 11 bases between. CDR1 and CDR2 (germline): SGDLS, YYNGEE. The CDR3 spans 14 residues. This CDR3 reads CASSVAGGVETQYF. CDR3 DNA: TGTGCCAGCAGCGTAGCCGGGGGAGTTGAGACCCAGTACTTC.

The chain carries TRBV4-1 and TRBJ2-7; 7 bases map to TRBD1. Germline V gene lookup returns CDR1 MGHRA and CDR2 YSYEKL. J was trimmed by 0 bases and V by 2 bases; bases with no gene match: 4. The CDR3 contains 15 residues. The CDR3 spells CASSQSTGYSYEQYF. As DNA, the CDR3 is TGCGCCAGCAGCCAATCGACAGGGTACTCCTACGAGCAGTACTTC.

V usage is TRBV12-5 and J usage is TRBJ2-5; TRBD1 aligns across 7 bases. The germline V gene encodes CDR1 LGHNT and CDR2 FRNRAP. V lost 5 bases to trimming and J lost 3 bases; unmatched junction nucleotides: 12. CDR3 length: 16 amino acids. CDR3 sequence (DNA): TGTGCTAGTGGTCCACCCGCCGGGACAGTGAAAGAGACCCAGTACTTC. Its protein is CASGPPAGTVKETQYF.

V and J are TRBV25-1 and TRBJ2-7, with D tentatively TRBD2 (6 bases). Trimming left V 4 bases short and J 4 bases short, with 11 bases between. CDR1 is MGHDK and CDR2 is SYGVNS in the germline V gene. The CDR3 is 13 amino acids. Written as DNA, the CDR3 is TGTGCCAGCAGTGTGAGGGACTTTTACGAGCAGTACTTC. As protein: CASSVRDFYEQYF.

The chain links TRBV5-1 to TRBJ2-1; 10 nucleotides agree with TRBD2. The CDR3 sequence is 17 residues long. Germline V CDR1 and CDR2: SGHRS, YFSETQ. After removal of 0 bases from V and 5 bases from J, the junction contained 8 bases not matched to a gene. CDR3: CASSLEGASGSHNEQFF. CDR3 in DNA: TGCGCCAGCAGCTTGGAGGGGGCTAGCGGGAGTCACAATGAGCAGTTCTTC.

This clone has a single count. The gene calls are TRBV28 and TRBJ2-3, with 7 nucleotides matching TRBD2. This CDR3 region has 15 residues. Germline V CDR1 and CDR2: MDHEN, SYDVKM. The V and J ends lost 7 bases and 1 base, in that order; junction bases with no gene match: 8. CDR3 sequence: CASTLRGLRTDTQYF. The DNA for the CDR3 is TGTGCCAGCACCCTTAGGGGACTACGCACAGATACGCAGTATTTT.

The rearrangement links TRBV27 to TRBJ2-2, with 11 bases lining up with TRBD2. The CDR3 loop spans 17 amino acids. Germline values: CDR1 MNHEY, CDR2 SMNVEV (reference sequence). After removal of 5 bases from V and 3 bases from J, the junction contained 8 bases not matched to a gene. The chain's CDR3 is CASSNSRLAGYTGELFF. The CDR3 region has the DNA TGTGCCAGCAGTAACAGCCGACTAGCGGGGTACACCGGGGAGCTGTTTTTT.

The chain couples TRBV5-1 to TRBJ1-1, with D possibly TRBD1 on 6 matching bases. The CDR3 has 13 amino acids. Trimming took 0 bases from V and 8 from J, leaving 11 bases between them. Germline loops: CDR1 SGHRS, CDR2 YFSETQ. DNA for the CDR3: TGCGCCAGCAGCTTGGTGGGGGCAGGCGAAGCTTTCTTT. Translated: CASSLVGAGEAFF.

The chain uses TRBV3-1 (or the pseudogene TRBV3-2) and TRBJ2-1, with 13 bases that match TRBD2. The V gene end was trimmed by 3 bases and the J gene end by 8 bases; junction bases not matched to a gene: 16. CDR3 size: 19 residues. Per germline, CDR1 LGHDT and CDR2 YNNKEL (reference sequence). The CDR3 sequence: CASSQTPGLAGPISDEQFF. In DNA, the CDR3 is TGTGCCAGCAGCCAGACACCGGGACTAGCGGGACCGATTAGTGATGAGCAGTTCTTC.

This sequence joins TRBV6-1 and TRBJ1-3, with TRBD1 matching over 7 bases. CDR3 length: 17 amino acids. V gave up 3 bases and J gave up 0 bases; unmatched junction bases: 8. Germline CDR1 and CDR2: MNHNS and SASEGT. The CDR3 reads CASSEGQRYSSGNTIYF. The CDR3 bases are TGTGCCAGCAGTGAGGGACAGCGCTACAGCTCTGGAAACACCATATATTTT.

This clone was picked up a small number of times. The CDR3 reads CASSLVGDEQYF. Written as DNA, the CDR3 is TGTGCCAGCAGCTTGGTAGGGGACGAGCAGTACTTC. The V and J genes are TRBV5-6 and TRBJ2-7; D perhaps matches TRBD1 (5 bases). V lost 0 bases and J lost 5, with 6 bases in between. CDR1 SGHDT and CDR2 YYEEEE come from the germline V gene. This CDR3 is 12 amino acids long.

The chain carries TRBV7-2 and TRBJ1-2; possibly TRBD1 for D (6 bases). Germline-derived CDR1 and CDR2 are SGHTA and FQGNSA. The CDR3 length is 16 residues. Trimming removed 4 bases from V and 2 bases from J, with 17 bases in between. The CDR3 DNA reads as TGTGCCAGCAGCTCCGGGGGGCAGCGGGGAAACTATGGCTACACCTTC. Protein product: CASSSGGQRGNYGYTF. Full variable domain (outside the CDR3, taken from reference TRBV7-2 and TRBJ1-2): GAGVSQSPSNKVTEKGKDVELRCDPISGHTALYWYRQSLGQGLEFLIYFQGNSAPDKSGLPSDRFSAERTGGSVSTLTIQRTQQEDSAVYLCASSSGGQRGNYGYTFGSGTRLTVV.

The gene calls are TRBV28 and TRBJ1-2; 7 bases agree with TRBD1. V shed 2 bases and J 7 bases; nucleotides not matched to a gene: 13. CDR1 is MDHEN, CDR2 SYDVKM, per germline. The CDR3 has 16 residues. CDR3 sequence: CASSLVFGGGRIGYTF. The CDR3 nucleotides are TGTGCCAGCAGTTTAGTTTTTGGAGGGGGCAGGATTGGCTACACCTTC.

The chain joins TRBV11-3 to TRBJ2-1; 9 nucleotides align to TRBD1. CDR1 and CDR2 (germline): SGHNT, YENEEA. This CDR3 region has 15 residues. V lost 5 bases to trimming and J lost 5 bases; unmatched junction nucleotides: 7. CDR3 in amino acids: CASSLEGTGHNEQFF. The CDR3 bases are TGTGCCAGCAGCCTCGAGGGGACAGGGCACAATGAGCAGTTCTTC.

The chain joins TRBV6-5 to TRBJ2-5; D may be TRBD1 (7 bases). Germline CDR1 and CDR2: MNHEY and SVGAGI. V lost 6 bases, J lost 3 bases, and 17 bases lay in between. The CDR3 covers 15 residues. CDR3 coding DNA: TGTGCCAGCAGGGGAGGACAGGTACCAAAAGAGACCCAGTACTTC. This sequence encodes CASRGGQVPKETQYF.